The 9 T cell receptor beta chains reported below all come from one sample, sequenced in a study of T-cell reconstitution after alpha-beta-depleted transplantation in children. Unique molecular identifiers were incorporated when the TCRbeta library was constructed. TCRdb re-called the PCR reads with MiXCR, one entry per CDR3 protein. The table shows a few hundred thousand distinct CDR3 sequences, with about a quarter occurring only once. The source material was PBMCs, sampled before TCRalphabeta/CD19-depleted stem cell transplant. The receptor set was obtained from a boy younger than two with Wiskott-Aldrich syndrome, due to receive a stem cell transplant.

The chain joins TRBV29-1 to TRBJ1-1; D is possibly TRBD1 (5 bases). This CDR3 is 14 amino acids long. The V end lost 4 bases, the J end lost 4 bases, and 16 bases lay between the germline ends. Germline CDR1 SQVTM, CDR2 ANQGSEA. CDR3 bases: TGCAGCGTTGGGACTGGGGGTATCGGCACTGAAGCTTTCTTT. This codes for CSVGTGGIGTEAFF.

J is TRBJ2-1 and V is TRBV28, with 11 bases aligning to TRBD2. V shed 8 bases, J shed 4 bases, and the junction held 4 bases outside the gene matches. This CDR3 has 14 amino acids. Germline lookup yields CDR1 MDHEN and CDR2 SYDVKM. DNA of the CDR3: TGTGCCAGCGGAGTAGCGGGAGGGTACAATGAGCAGTTCTTC. This translates into CASGVAGGYNEQFF.

Written as DNA, the CDR3 is TGCGCCAGCAGCTTGTGGGAGCCGAACACCGGGGAGCTGTTTTTT. Translated, it gives CASSLWEPNTGELFF. This chain joins TRBV5-1 and TRBJ2-2; the D gene is possibly TRBD2 (5 bases). This CDR3 region has 15 residues. Germline CDR1 SGHRS, CDR2 YFSETQ. Trimming took 1 base from V and 0 from J, leaving 7 bases between them.

The chain employs TRBV3-1 and TRBJ1-5; no clear D. The germline CDR1 and CDR2 sequences are LGHDT and YNNKEL (reference sequence). There are 13 residues in the CDR3. V was shortened by 1 base and J by 6 bases, with 7 bases between the two germline ends. CDR3 residues: CASSQGSTQPQHF. The CDR3 DNA is TGTGCCAGCAGCCAAGGGTCAACTCAGCCCCAGCATTTT.

In its sample, this clonotype was seen many times. The chain carries TRBV5-1 and TRBJ2-7; 7 bases agree with TRBD1. The CDR3 length is 13 residues. After removal of 5 bases from V and 3 bases from J, the junction contained 5 bases not matched to a gene. CDR1 is SGHRS, CDR2 YFSETQ, per germline. CDR3 region: CASSRRQGYEQYF. CDR3 DNA: TGCGCCAGCAGTCGGAGACAGGGCTACGAGCAGTACTTC.

This chain links TRBV6-1 with TRBJ1-1; D is unclear. This CDR3 spans 15 amino acids. Per the germline V gene, CDR1 is MNHNS and CDR2 is SASEGT. Trimming cost V 5 bases and J 0 bases, with 13 bases left between them. The CDR3 DNA reads TGTGCCAGCAGTCCGGACCACGGGGTGAACACTGAAGCTTTCTTT. The encoded protein is CASSPDHGVNTEAFF.

V and J are TRBV14 and TRBJ2-2, with 14 bases matching TRBD2. The CDR3 is 19 residues long. Unmatched junction bases numbered 10, after V lost 0 bases and J lost 7 bases. The germline gives CDR1 SGHDN, CDR2 FVKESK. CDR3 nucleotides: TGTGCCAGCAGCCAAGATCATATGACTAGCGGGAGGGAAGTCGGGGAGCTGTTTTTT. This sequence encodes CASSQDHMTSGREVGELFF. Full variable domain (missing parts from reference TRBV14 and TRBJ2-2): EAGVTQFPSHSVIEKGQTVTLRCDPISGHDNLYWYRRVMGKEIKFLLHFVKESKQDESGMPNNRFLAERTGGTYSTLKVQPAELEDSGVYFCASSQDHMTSGREVGELFFGEGSRLTVL.

This clonotype has just one count. The rearrangement uses TRBV20-1 and TRBJ1-4; 7 bases are shared with TRBD1. The germline V gene encodes CDR1 DFQATT and CDR2 SNEGSKA (reference sequence). V lost 7 bases and J lost 0; bases outside the gene matches: 5. The CDR3 is 14 residues long. CDR3 sequence (DNA): TGCAGTGTAAAAGGGGGCGCAACTAATGAAAAACTGTTTTTT. Protein: CSVKGGATNEKLFF.

The rearrangement uses TRBV2 and TRBJ1-4; the D is unclear. CDR1 is SNHLY, CDR2 FYNNEI, per germline. The CDR3 covers 11 residues. Deletions cut 5 bases from V and 8 bases from J, with 6 bases between. The CDR3 coding sequence is TGTGCCAGCAGTATTACCGAAAAACTGTTTTTT. Amino acid sequence: CASSITEKLFF.